This TCR beta chain was recovered during a study of human T cells and chemical hapten exposure. Study in general: Enrolled patients were predominantly female and had alopecia areata, totalis or universalis.

This clonotype was recorded at least ten times. The CDR3 length is 14 residues. Trimming stripped 5 bases from V and 2 bases from J, with 13 bases between. CDR1 and CDR2 from the germline V gene are MNHNY and SVGAGI (reference sequence). Individual cDNA molecules received unique molecular identifiers in the library. TCRdb redid the calling of the RACE reads with MiXCR, one entry per CDR3 protein. The sample records roughly 38,000 distinct CDR3 sequences, about 12% being singletons. Sample time point: pre-sensitization, week 0. Treatment denoted: therapeutic diphenylcyclopropenone sensitization with weekly scalp DPC. It was unfractionated whole blood from which total RNA was extracted.

The clonotype comes from a woman aged 40 to 50 with alopecia areata. Some clones in this sample may be carry-over from other donors' samples. The chain is built from TRBV6-6 and TRBJ2-7, with D possibly being TRBD2 (5 bases). Here the sequenced sample was whole blood, taken in connection with sensitization to the hapten diphenylcyclopropenone (DPC). The CDR3, as DNA: TGTGCCAGCAGTACACCTACGCGGGCCTACGAGCAGTACTTC. Translated, it gives CASSTPTRAYEQYF.